The 24 T cell receptor beta chains in this list originate from one sample, sequenced in a study of T-cell memory formation after mild COVID-19. TCRdb recomputed calls from the 5' RACE reads with MiXCR, one row per CDR3 protein. Of hundreds of thousands of distinct CDR3 sequences in the sample, 15% to 20% are singletons; the top ten hold around an eighth. The material sequenced was PBMCs or a T cell subset sorted from them (not recorded which). These receptors were collected from an adult woman who had mild COVID-19 (a few samples of this study predate the infection). Cell type and time point are not known.

This clonotype was detected only a few times. V is TRBV5-1 and J is TRBJ2-2; D is possibly TRBD1 (5 bases). Germline V gives CDR1 SGHRS, CDR2 YFSETQ. V was clipped by 0 bases and J by 5 bases, with 14 bases between them. The CDR3 runs 16 residues. CDR3 residues: CASSLVVPGPTGELFF. CDR3 DNA sequence: TGCGCCAGCAGCTTGGTGGTTCCAGGGCCTACCGGGGAGCTGTTTTTT.

In this sample, this clonotype turned up a few times. This chain connects TRBV18 to TRBJ2-1; D possibly matches TRBD1 or TRBD2 (5 bases each). CDR1 KGHSH and CDR2 LQKENI come from the germline V gene. This CDR3 contains 14 residues. Trimming left V 2 bases short and J 8 bases short, with 13 bases between. CDR3: CASSPRHGDHEQFF. DNA of the CDR3: TGTGCCAGCTCACCAAGGCACGGGGACCATGAGCAGTTCTTC.

The rearrangement joins TRBV24-1 to TRBJ2-7; possibly TRBD1 for D (6 bases). The germline V gene encodes CDR1 KGHDR and CDR2 SFDVKD. The CDR3 is 16 residues long. V was shortened by 4 bases and J by 6 bases, with 21 bases between the two germline ends. CDR3 residues: CATSERHQGLMGEQYF. DNA for the CDR3: TGTGCCACCAGTGAGCGTCACCAGGGGTTAATGGGCGAGCAGTACTTC.

This clonotype has ten or more counts. The J gene is TRBJ2-7, the V gene TRBV12-3 or TRBV12-4; no firm D call. The CDR3 contains 12 residues. V lost 2 bases to trimming and J lost 2 bases, with 4 bases between them. CDR3 coding DNA: TGTGCCAGCAGTTTAACCACCTACGAGCAGTACTTC. Its translation: CASSLTTYEQYF.

This clonotype has at least ten counts. The CDR3 protein is CSAAPGAGNTEAFF. CDR3 in DNA: TGCAGTGCTGCCCCGGGGGCGGGGAACACTGAAGCTTTCTTT. The V gene is TRBV20-1, the J gene TRBJ1-1, with D tentatively TRBD1 (6 bases). V dropped 5 bases and J dropped 1 base, with 14 bases sitting between them. This CDR3 contains 14 residues. CDR1 and CDR2 from the germline V gene are DFQATT and SNEGSKA (reference sequence).

The V gene is TRBV20-1, the J gene TRBJ2-2; 7 bases are a match to TRBD2. The CDR3 extends over 15 amino acids. V dropped 1 base and J dropped 0; count of bases not matched to a gene: 2. Germline lookup yields CDR1 DFQATT and CDR2 SNEGSKA (reference sequence). The CDR3 nucleotides are TGCAGTGCTAGAGGGGGAGGGCCGAACACCGGGGAGCTGTTTTTT. Translation: CSARGGGPNTGELFF.

J is TRBJ2-1 and V is TRBV14; TRBD2 matches at 14 bases. V shed 0 bases and J 11 bases; nucleotides not matched to a gene: 6. Germline V gene data show CDR1 as SGHDN and CDR2 as FVKESK. The CDR3 contains 16 residues. CDR3 loop: CASSQEWGLAGVKQFF. CDR3 sequence (DNA): TGTGCCAGCAGCCAAGAATGGGGACTAGCGGGAGTTAAGCAGTTCTTC.

This clonotype was counted between two and nine times. The chain links TRBV7-2 to TRBJ2-1; D is unclear. The V end was cut by 5 bases, the J end by 10 bases, with 9 bases between. CDR3 length: 11 amino acids. Per germline, CDR1 SGHTA and CDR2 FQGNSA. The CDR3 region is CASSGVVEQFF. CDR3 DNA sequence: TGTGCCAGCAGCGGGGTGGTCGAGCAGTTCTTC.

As for this clonotype: At one of its ends the junction is not consistent with the germline gene, which may arise from a read error. The chain carries TRBV7-3 and TRBJ2-3; a weak D match, TRBD2 (6 bases). Germline assignment: CDR1 SGHTA and CDR2 FQGTGA. The CDR3 is 15 amino acids. CDR3 residues: CASSFNQGGTDTQYF. The CDR3 DNA is TGTGCCAGTAGCTTTAATCAGGGAGGAACAGATACGCAGTATTTT.

This sequence joins TRBV12-3 or TRBV12-4 and TRBJ2-5; 16 bases map to TRBD2. The CDR3 sequence is 18 residues long. The V segment lost 4 bases and the J segment 5 bases; nucleotides outside the gene matches: 10. The CDR3 DNA is TGTGCCAGCAGTTCGTCTGGGACTAGCGGGAGGGCCGGGGAGACCCAGTACTTC. This gives the protein CASSSSGTSGRAGETQYF.

The V call is TRBV29-1, the J call TRBJ2-3, with 9 bases aligning to TRBD2. CDR1 and CDR2 (germline): SQVTM, ANQGSEA. V dropped 7 bases and J dropped 2; count of bases not matched to a gene: 10. The CDR3 length is 15 residues. CDR3 sequence (DNA): TGCAGCGGGGTTTTTGCGGGGGGGATCACAGATACGCAGTATTTT. Translated: CSGVFAGGITDTQYF.

The chain employs TRBV18 and TRBJ2-1, with TRBD1 matching over 8 bases. The germline gives CDR1 KGHSH, CDR2 LQKENI. V lost 2 bases to trimming and J lost 9 bases; unmatched junction nucleotides: 9. The CDR3 totals 15 residues. CDR3 sequence: CASSPNQGARSEQFF. For the CDR3, the DNA is TGTGCCAGCTCACCAAACCAGGGGGCCAGGAGTGAGCAGTTCTTC.

In this sample, this clonotype turned up many times. The gene calls are TRBV12-3 or TRBV12-4 and TRBJ1-4; TRBD1 agrees at 7 bases. With V trimmed by 5 bases and J by 8 bases, 14 bases remained unmatched. The CDR3 consists of 16 residues. CDR3 DNA sequence: TGTGCCAGCAGTGTCCTTGACAGGGAGGGTAGAGAAAAACTGTTTTTT. Its protein product is CASSVLDREGREKLFF.

The chain carries TRBV7-6 and TRBJ2-3, with 7 bases identical to TRBD2. The V gene end was trimmed by 5 bases and the J gene end by 6 bases; junction bases not matched to a gene: 17. CDR3 length: 17 amino acids. Per germline, CDR1 SGHVS and CDR2 FNYEAQ. The CDR3 coding sequence is TGTGCCAGCAGCCAAGAGATTTGGGGGGGTCCCGGGGATACGCAGTATTTT. Translated, it gives CASSQEIWGGPGDTQYF. The full variable domain, in which reference TRBV7-6 and TRBJ2-3 provide the parts outside the CDR3, is GAGVSQSPRYKVTKRGQDVALRCDPISGHVSLYWYRQALGQGPEFLTYFNYEAQQDKSGLPNDRFSAERPEGSISTLTIQRTEQRDSAMYRCASSQEIWGGPGDTQYFGPGTRLTVL.

V and J are TRBV5-6 and TRBJ1-6; D not certain. Germline V gene data show CDR1 as SGHDT and CDR2 as YYEEEE. The CDR3 covers 15 residues. V was clipped by 1 base and J by 0 bases, with 5 bases between them. CDR3 residues: CASSLISSYNSPLHF. The CDR3 DNA sequence: TGTGCCAGCAGCTTGATTAGCTCCTATAATTCACCCCTCCACTTT.

The J gene is TRBJ1-1, the V gene TRBV12-3 or TRBV12-4, with D possibly matching TRBD1 (5 bases). This CDR3 has 11 residues. V shed 5 bases and J shed 10 bases, with 11 bases lying between them. CDR3 region: CASSNGGLAFF. CDR3 bases: TGTGCCAGCAGTAATGGGGGTTTAGCTTTCTTT.

This chain uses TRBV4-3 with TRBJ2-7, with TRBD2 matching 11 bases. The V segment lost 3 bases and the J segment 0 bases; nucleotides outside the gene matches: 1. This CDR3 is 15 amino acids long. Germline lookup yields CDR1 LGHNA and CDR2 YSLEER. The CDR3 nucleotides are TGCGCCAGCAGCCAGACTAGCGGGGACTCCTACGAGCAGTACTTC. As protein: CASSQTSGDSYEQYF.

In its sample, this clonotype was seen a few times. This chain uses TRBV12-3 or TRBV12-4 with TRBJ2-1; D possibly corresponds to TRBD1 (5 bases). This CDR3 contains 16 residues. V gave up 5 bases and J gave up 2 bases, with 16 bases separating them. CDR3 bases: TGTGCCAGCAGTGGCAATGCTGCAGGGCCCTACAATGAGCAGTTCTTC. As protein: CASSGNAAGPYNEQFF.

Ten or more counts support this clonotype. The V gene is TRBV20-1, the J gene TRBJ2-1, with D possibly TRBD2 on 6 matching bases. This CDR3 region has 13 residues. The germline CDR1 and CDR2 sequences are DFQATT and SNEGSKA (reference sequence). Trimming removed 6 bases from V and 1 base from J, with 10 bases in between. The CDR3 DNA follows: TGCAGTGCGGGTGGACTATCCTACAATGAGCAGTTCTTC. Protein product: CSAGGLSYNEQFF.

This clonotype was counted at least ten times. The junction departs from germline at one end; a sequencing error may be responsible. The V gene is TRBV12-3 or TRBV12-4, the J gene TRBJ2-5; possible D gene TRBD2, 5 bases. CDR3 length: 10 amino acids. CDR3 in amino acids: CASSGETQYF. The CDR3 DNA reads as TGCGCCAGCAGCGGAGAGACCCAGTACTTC.

This clonotype was recorded a few times. V and J are TRBV7-9 and TRBJ2-7; TRBD2 might be the D (6 bases). Trimming cost V 4 bases and J 1 base, with 11 bases left between them. This CDR3 comprises 14 residues. The germline V gene encodes CDR1 SEHNR and CDR2 FQNEAQ (reference sequence). The CDR3 loop reads CASSSSGPSYEQYF. CDR3 nucleotide sequence: TGTGCCAGCAGCTCCAGCGGGCCGTCCTACGAGCAGTACTTC.

This clonotype has more than one count but fewer than ten. The V call is TRBV27, the J call TRBJ2-7; 7 nucleotides agree with TRBD1. Germline-derived CDR1 and CDR2 are MNHEY and SMNVEV (reference sequence). The CDR3 spans 15 residues. V shed 2 bases, J shed 3 bases, and the junction held 7 bases outside the gene matches. This CDR3 is CASSLKPGQSYEQYF. Here the CDR3 DNA reads TGTGCCAGCAGTTTAAAGCCGGGACAGAGCTACGAGCAGTACTTC.

This clonotype was observed a single time. The chain couples TRBV4-1 to TRBJ2-3; the D is unclear. The CDR3 is 17 residues long. V was clipped by 0 bases and J by 1 base, with 14 bases between them. Germline values: CDR1 MGHRA, CDR2 YSYEKL. CDR3: CASSQDPSLLRTDTQYF. The DNA for the CDR3 is TGCGCCAGCAGCCAAGATCCCAGCCTACTCCGCACAGATACGCAGTATTTT.

The chain couples TRBV7-8 to TRBJ1-3; 7 nucleotides match TRBD1. Germline CDR1 and CDR2: SGHVS and FQNEAQ. V dropped 4 bases and J dropped 3; count of bases not matched to a gene: 6. The CDR3 contains 15 residues. DNA for the CDR3: TGTGCCAGCAGCTCGCAGGGGGTGATTGGAAACACCATATATTTT. Protein: CASSSQGVIGNTIYF.